Presented here are 8 T cell receptor beta chains from one specimen sequenced in a study of CD8 T cells in ankylosing spondylitis. Via MiXCR, TCRdb re-called the 5' RACE reads, giving one row per CDR3 protein. Among 210,000 or so distinct CDR3 sequences listed, over 7% were seen once. The source material was blood, either unsorted or a sorted T cell fraction (not recorded which). The receptors come from a female donor with ankylosing spondylitis or in good health (not recorded which).

This clonotype was seen at least ten times. V gene TRBV29-1 combines with J gene TRBJ1-4; 7 bases match TRBD1. Per the germline V gene, CDR1 is SQVTM and CDR2 is ANQGSEA. Germline trimming cut 7 bases from V and 2 bases from J; bases unmatched to any gene: 4. There are 13 residues in the CDR3. The CDR3 DNA is TGCAGCGCCTCCAGGGGGACTAATGAAAAACTGTTTTTT. Translation: CSASRGTNEKLFF.

The chain joins TRBV7-2 to TRBJ2-1; D might be TRBD1 or TRBD2, each matching 5 bases. V was cut by 3 bases and J by 16 bases, with 13 bases left in between. This CDR3 comprises 11 residues. The germline V gene encodes CDR1 SGHTA and CDR2 FQGNSA. The CDR3 region has the DNA TGTGCCAGCAGCTTCCGAGACAGACTATTCTTC. Translation: CASSFRDRLFF.

This clonotype has a count of ten or more. V usage is TRBV20-1 and J usage is TRBJ2-1; no clear D gene. The CDR3 spans 12 residues. Germline lookup yields CDR1 DFQATT and CDR2 SNEGSKA (reference sequence). The V and J ends lost 6 bases and 4 bases respectively, with 10 bases between them. CDR3 sequence (DNA): TGCAGTGCGAAACTCCTTTACAATGAGCAGTTCTTC. This translates into CSAKLLYNEQFF.

The chain recombines TRBV2 with TRBJ1-2; unclear D gene. Germline lookup yields CDR1 SNHLY and CDR2 FYNNEI. V shed 1 base and J shed 4 bases, with 7 bases lying between them. The CDR3 runs 13 residues. The CDR3 is CASSEGGVYGYTF. CDR3 DNA sequence: TGTGCCAGCAGTGAAGGGGGTGTCTATGGCTACACCTTC.

The table lists this clonotype with many counts. The V and J genes are TRBV5-1 and TRBJ1-1; 9 bases agree with TRBD1. The J segment lost 0 bases and the V segment lost 4 bases, leaving 7 bases of the junction unmatched. This CDR3 comprises 16 residues. Germline lookup yields CDR1 SGHRS and CDR2 YFSETQ. CDR3 coding DNA: TGCGCCAGCAGCGACCGGGACAGGGCCATGAACACTGAAGCTTTCTTT. Its protein product is CASSDRDRAMNTEAFF.

This clonotype was observed many times. This sequence joins TRBV10-2 and TRBJ2-1; D may be TRBD2 (5 bases). Per germline, CDR1 WSHSY and CDR2 SAAADI. The CDR3 is made up of 11 amino acids. Trimming left V 3 bases short and J 14 bases short, with 11 bases between. The CDR3 spells CASSDSGKEFF. The CDR3, as DNA: TGCGCCAGCAGTGACTCGGGAAAAGAGTTCTTC.

This clonotype occurred many times. The chain links TRBV29-1 to TRBJ2-3, with D perhaps TRBD1 or TRBD2 (5 bases each). CDR1 is SQVTM, CDR2 ANQGSEA, per germline. The CDR3 is 17 amino acids. V gave up 4 bases and J gave up 6 bases, with 26 bases separating them. The chain's CDR3 is CSVGNLWDAPLKDTQYF. Here the CDR3 DNA reads TGCAGCGTTGGGAACCTCTGGGACGCCCCCCTTAAGGATACGCAGTATTTT.

This clonotype has at least ten counts. The chain combines TRBV5-5 with TRBJ2-4; 7 bases line up with TRBD2. CDR3 length: 18 amino acids. The junction had 11 bases not matched to a gene; V was cut back by 2 bases and J by 0 bases. Germline CDR1 is SGHKS and CDR2 is YYEKEE (reference sequence). CDR3 coding DNA: TGTGCCAGCAGCTTCCTTAAGTCGCGGGAGCTAGCCAAAAACATTCAGTACTTC. It is translated as CASSFLKSRELAKNIQYF.